This TCR beta chain was sequenced for a study of PD-1 blockade in classical Hodgkin lymphoma (dated by TCRdb to 2020 to 2021). For the study in its entirety: Nivolumab dosing was 3 mg/kg intravenously every 2 weeks, continuing until either disease progression or unacceptable toxicity. A peripheral blood immune signature of response to PD-1 blockade in classical Hodgkin lymphoma was defined using TCR beta sequencing and CyTOF.

The label giving this sample's time point can be read as: cycle 1 day 1 (C1D1), immediately before nivolumab initiation. Every trial patient had relapsed after autologous stem cell transplantation, and cohorts A, B and C differed in prior brentuximab vedotin exposure. A total of fewer than 70 patients with relapsed/refractory classical Hodgkin lymphoma made up the trial cohort, and each patient's best overall response was complete response, partial response or progressive disease. Trial patients were treated with single-agent nivolumab in the multi-cohort phase II CheckMate 205 trial. An independent review committee assessed best overall response using the 2007 International Working Group response criteria. PBMCs from the trial were collected at three points: immediately before nivolumab initiation (C1D1), and during therapy at cycle 2 day 1 and cycle 4 day 1. After peripheral blood was drawn into 8 mL Vacutainer Cell Preparation Tubes, PBMCs were isolated by centrifugation and then cryopreserved.

On the study overall, not on this receptor specifically: Baseline TCR diversity was reported to be lower in newly diagnosed patients than in healthy donors, and even lower in relapsed/refractory patients. Lower diversity was observed in patients in whom nivolumab was started less than 1 year after ASCT, and these patients were excluded from later analyses so that confounding by immune reconstitution would be avoided. Among trial patients, those achieving complete response had baseline diversity similar to that of newly diagnosed patients, while diversity was significantly lower in partial responders and progressors. A significant rise by C4D1 was seen in CD4+ but not CD8+ TCR diversity (p=0.0027 vs p=0.16), with the rise being most apparent in complete responders (p=0.02). Only a single clinical trial cohort was studied, and what caused the repertoire differences, possibly disease activity or prior therapy, remained undefined.

The Qiagen DNeasy kit was used to extract genomic DNA from unsorted PBMCs and from the negatively selected CD4+ and CD8+ fractions. TCR beta CDR3 regions were amplified by immunoSEQ multiplex PCR using primers annealing to V and J segments. A synthetic immune receptor repertoire was used to minimize amplification bias, and any remaining bias was removed computationally after sequencing. The source study handled its data this way. Repertoire diversity was quantified as the Shannon entropy index using custom Python scripts. Unsorted, CD4+ and CD8+ repertoires were examined separately, except in combined analyses, for which CD4+ and CD8+ sequences were merged in silico. Clonal expansion was defined as at least a 2-fold frequency increase after treatment relative to C1D1, with a pseudocount of 0.5 for undetected baseline clones. Clones with 0 or 1 copy at C1D1 were classified as singleton clones, and clones with 2 or more copies were classified as non-singleton clones. Clones expanded in unsorted samples were annotated as CD4+, CD8+ or unknown by matching protein sequences in sorted samples from the same patient. Diversity changes from C1D1 to C4D1 were tested in paired samples using Wilcoxon tests. TCRdb provides this immuneACCESS table in a form limited to in-frame rearrangements. Some clones are lacking; in checked studies, under half of them reflect an unresolved V gene, and why the rest are absent is not known. V, J and clone size are those of that table, while D and trimming were read from the DNA. This sample comprises some 64,000 clones, around 91% of them detected only once. About 15% of the sample is taken by the ten largest.

Regarding this clone: Its antigen is still unknown. The input lacks base qualities; no much larger clone sits a single base away.

The germline V gene encodes CDR1 LNHDA and CDR2 SQIVND (reference sequence). Trimming takes 9 bases from V and 7 bases from J, and the germline ends sit 15 bases apart. The CDR3, cysteine through phenylalanine, is 12 amino acids long. This entry keeps only the CDR3 DNA: 36 bases, framed from base 1. The sequence derives from a human donor with classical Hodgkin lymphoma. The chain uses TRBV19 and TRBJ1-1; perhaps TRBD1 is the D gene, with 5 bases matching. Source: peripheral blood mononuclear cells (PBMCs), taken at baseline. Read as DNA, the sequence is TGTGCCAGCTACGACAGTAGGATTGAAGCTTTCTTT. Its protein product is CASYDSRIEAFF.